These 2 T cell receptor beta chains were sequenced from one sample in a study of Ad26.COV2.S vaccination and SARS-CoV-2 variants. Using immunoSEQ multiplex PCR, the repertoire was profiled, and TCRdb retains in-frame clones only, with some absent. The data show around 340,000 clones, with 70% to 90% seen just once and roughly 10% held by the top ten. Treatment: over 15 received Ad26.COV2.S at low or high dose, single or two shots; about 5 received placebo; per-sample allocation not given. It was on day 63 after the first vaccine or placebo injection that samples were taken. The sequenced sample was peripheral blood, obtained in a trial of Ad26.COV2.S vaccine versus placebo. The origin of the receptors is a person between 18 and 65 years old who received the Ad26.COV2.S COVID-19 vaccine or a placebo.

This sequence joins TRBV6-2 or TRBV6-3 and TRBJ1-3; D remains ambiguous. The CDR3 has 15 residues. Germline values: CDR1 MNHEY, CDR2 SVGEGT. V was clipped by 2 bases and J by 0 bases, with 8 bases between them. CDR3 nucleotide sequence: TGTGCCAGCAGTTACGGCTACAGCTCTGGAAACACCATATATTTT. Its protein is CASSYGYSSGNTIYF.

This chain joins TRBV18 and TRBJ1-2; the match to TRBD1 covers 7 bases. The ends lost 1 base at V and 4 bases at J; junction bases unmatched: 9. CDR1 and CDR2 (germline): KGHSH, LQKENI. CDR3 length equals 16 residues. The CDR3 reads CASSPRQGPSVYGYTF. Here the CDR3 DNA reads TGTGCCAGCTCACCACGACAGGGCCCTTCAGTCTATGGCTACACCTTC.